This T cell receptor beta chain derives from a study of STAT5B mutations in CD4+ large granular lymphocyte leukemia (dated by TCRdb to the early 2020s). With respect to the entire study: Among the healthy controls, the CDR3 'QG' motif was associated with a particular HLA allele. The TCRbeta repertoires of CD4+ T-cell large granular lymphocyte leukemia patients were compared with the TCRbeta repertoires of healthy blood donors. The purity of purified fractions was confirmed by flow cytometry on FACSCanto II or FACSVerse to exceed 95% among lymphocytes.

Overall study results and their limits: Greater clonality appeared to be present in CD4-sorted patient repertoires than in healthy CD4+ repertoires, and the difference was retained after the putative leukemic clones were removed. Enrichment of TRBV06-family usage was observed among the top patient clones (8/27) relative to healthy controls (2/35). The main leukemic clonotypes were found to be private to each patient, although more than 20% of the main leukemic clonotypes were detected at low frequency in the non-leukemic repertoires of other patients. Data were not HLA-matched; higher clonality in CD4+ versus CD8+ T-LGLL could reflect the relatively small sample size.

Counted from cysteine to phenylalanine, this CDR3 has 17 amino acids. Only the CDR3 region is kept as DNA, spanning 51 bases read in frame from base 1. For this chain, trimming is 4 bases at the V end and 1 base at the J end, and the number of junction bases without a gene match is 7. CDR1 and CDR2, looked up from the germline V gene, are MGHRA and YSYEKL. The immunoSEQ assay at survey resolution was applied to genomic DNA for sequencing of TCRbeta rearrangements. The study's processing was this. In the TCR sequencing data, the smallest productive clonotype frequency that could be detected was 2.59 x 10-5. Analyses included only productive TCRbeta rearrangements, meaning complete and in-frame sequences. Simpson clonality, calculated in the immunoSEQ Analyzer version 3.0, was used as the measure of sample clonality. Clones were binned by frequency as very rare, small, medium, large (1-20%) or hyperexpanded (>20%). Generation probabilities were estimated with OLGA 1.2.3, V-gene circos plots were made with VDJtools, specificities were looked up in VDJdb, and CDR3 motifs were identified with GLIPH. The table comes from immuneACCESS by way of TCRdb, which keeps in-frame sequences with V and J called. Part of the clones is missing from these tables; in studies checked, under half for an unresolved V gene and the rest for unknown reasons. V, J and clone size derive from that table, while D and trimming were established from the DNA sequence. The sample data list around 33,000 clones, and around 88% of these were observed just once. Clones ranked in the top ten supply roughly 0.95% of the sample.

The healthy control group was made up of roughly 34 blood donors, and the Finnish Red Cross blood service supplied their buffy coats. All TCR-sequenced material derived from peripheral blood: patient blood samples and healthy donor buffy coats. Peripheral blood mononuclear cells were isolated by Ficoll-Hypaque gradient centrifugation. CD4+ cells were magnetically purified from the buffy coats of healthy controls. The Gentra Puregene Cell and Tissue kit was used to extract genomic DNA, and a Qubit 2.0 fluorometer was used to measure the amount of genomic DNA. Notes on this clone: Its binding antigen is unknown. Per-base quality was not reported, and no clone a single base away is much larger than it.

This TCR came from a human donor in good health. The rearrangement joined TRBV4-1 to TRBJ2-6, with 7 bases matching TRBD1. The specimen was CD4+ T cells from blood buffy coats. The CDR3 protein is CASSLGDRTSGANVLTF. The sequenced DNA: TGCGCCAGCAGCCTCGGGGACAGAACGTCTGGGGCCAACGTCCTGACTTTC.